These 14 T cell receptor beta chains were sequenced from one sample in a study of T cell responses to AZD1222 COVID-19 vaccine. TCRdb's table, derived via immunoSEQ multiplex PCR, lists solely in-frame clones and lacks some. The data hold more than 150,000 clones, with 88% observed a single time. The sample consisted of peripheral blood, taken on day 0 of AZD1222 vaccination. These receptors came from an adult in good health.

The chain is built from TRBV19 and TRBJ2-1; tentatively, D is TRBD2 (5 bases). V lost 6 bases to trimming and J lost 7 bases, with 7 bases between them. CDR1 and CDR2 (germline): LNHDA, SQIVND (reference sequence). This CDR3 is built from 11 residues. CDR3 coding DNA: TGTGCCAGTAGAACGGGGAATGAGCAGTTCTTC. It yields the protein CASRTGNEQFF.

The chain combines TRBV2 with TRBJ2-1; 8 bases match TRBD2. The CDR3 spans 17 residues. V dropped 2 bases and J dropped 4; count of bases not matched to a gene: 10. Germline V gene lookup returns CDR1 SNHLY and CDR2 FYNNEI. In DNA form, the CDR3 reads TGTGCCAGCAGTGAAAGGGGGGGTCTAGCGGGTTACAATGAGCAGTTCTTC. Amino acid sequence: CASSERGGLAGYNEQFF.

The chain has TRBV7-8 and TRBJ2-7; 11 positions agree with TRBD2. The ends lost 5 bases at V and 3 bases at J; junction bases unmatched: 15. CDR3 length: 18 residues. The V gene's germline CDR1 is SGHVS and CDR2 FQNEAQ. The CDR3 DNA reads TGTGCCAGCAGCCCCCACCGGACTAGCGGGCCCAGAAGCTACGAGCAGTACTTC. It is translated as CASSPHRTSGPRSYEQYF.

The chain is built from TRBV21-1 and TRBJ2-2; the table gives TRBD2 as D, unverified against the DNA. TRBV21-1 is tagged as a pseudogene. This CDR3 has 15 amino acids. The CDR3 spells CASSKVRGGTGELFF. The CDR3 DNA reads TGTGCCAGCAGCAAAGTTCGGGGTGGAACCGGGGAGCTGTTTTTT.

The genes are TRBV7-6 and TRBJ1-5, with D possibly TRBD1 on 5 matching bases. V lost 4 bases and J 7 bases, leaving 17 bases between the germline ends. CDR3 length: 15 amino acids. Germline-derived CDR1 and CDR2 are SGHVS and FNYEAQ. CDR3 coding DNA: TGTGCCAGCAGCTCCCGGGGGGGAGTTGGGCAGCCCCAGCATTTT. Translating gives CASSSRGGVGQPQHF.

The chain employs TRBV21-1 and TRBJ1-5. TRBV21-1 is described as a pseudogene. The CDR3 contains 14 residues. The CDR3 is CASSTRDSNQPQHF. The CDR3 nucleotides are TGTGCCAGCAGCACTAGGGACAGCAATCAGCCCCAGCATTTT.

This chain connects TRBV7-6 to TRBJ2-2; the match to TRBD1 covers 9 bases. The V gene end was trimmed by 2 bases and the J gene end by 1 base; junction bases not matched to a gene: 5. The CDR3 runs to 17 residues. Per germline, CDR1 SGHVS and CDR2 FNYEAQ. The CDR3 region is CASSLTRTGVNTGELFF. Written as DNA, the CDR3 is TGTGCCAGCAGCTTAACCAGGACAGGGGTGAACACCGGGGAGCTGTTTTTT.

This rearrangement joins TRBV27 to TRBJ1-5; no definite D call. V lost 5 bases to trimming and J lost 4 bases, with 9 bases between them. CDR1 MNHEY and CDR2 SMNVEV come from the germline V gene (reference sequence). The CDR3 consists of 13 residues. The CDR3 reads CASSPRINQPQHF. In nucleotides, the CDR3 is TGTGCCAGCAGTCCCCGGATTAATCAGCCCCAGCATTTT.

The DNA for the CDR3 is TGTGCCAGCAAAACCTATGCTTTTCGGTCGAGGGAGACCCAGTACTTC. It yields the protein CASKTYAFRSRETQYF. V and J are TRBV6-6 and TRBJ2-5, with D unresolved. V was clipped by 7 bases and J by 5 bases, with 23 bases between them. The CDR3 is made up of 16 amino acids. CDR1 is MNHNY and CDR2 is SVGAGI in the germline V gene (reference sequence).

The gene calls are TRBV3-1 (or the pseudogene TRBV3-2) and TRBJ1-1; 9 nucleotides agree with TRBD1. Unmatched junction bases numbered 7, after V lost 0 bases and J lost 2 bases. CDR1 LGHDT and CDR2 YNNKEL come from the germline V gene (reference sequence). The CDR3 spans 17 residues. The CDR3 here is CASSQDATGGSNTEAFF. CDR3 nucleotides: TGTGCCAGCAGCCAAGATGCGACAGGGGGTTCCAACACTGAAGCTTTCTTT.

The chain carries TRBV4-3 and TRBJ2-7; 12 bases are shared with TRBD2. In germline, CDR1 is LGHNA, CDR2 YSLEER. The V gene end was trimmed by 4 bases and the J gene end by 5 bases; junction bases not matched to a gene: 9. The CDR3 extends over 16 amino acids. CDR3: CASSREPGLAGDEQYF. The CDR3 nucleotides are TGCGCCAGCAGCCGAGAACCGGGACTAGCGGGCGACGAGCAGTACTTC.

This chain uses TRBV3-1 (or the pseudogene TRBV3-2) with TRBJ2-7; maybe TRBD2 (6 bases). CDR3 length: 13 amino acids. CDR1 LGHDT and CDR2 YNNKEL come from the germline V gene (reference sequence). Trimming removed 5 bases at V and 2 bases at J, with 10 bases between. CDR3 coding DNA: TGTGCCAGCAGCACTGGGGGGACCTACGAGCAGTACTTC. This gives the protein CASSTGGTYEQYF.

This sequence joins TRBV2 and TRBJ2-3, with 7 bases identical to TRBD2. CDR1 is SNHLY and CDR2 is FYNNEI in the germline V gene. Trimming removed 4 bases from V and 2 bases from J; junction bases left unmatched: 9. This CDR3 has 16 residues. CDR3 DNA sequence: TGTGCCAGCAGTGTTGAACTAGCGTACCTCACAGATACGCAGTATTTT. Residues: CASSVELAYLTDTQYF.

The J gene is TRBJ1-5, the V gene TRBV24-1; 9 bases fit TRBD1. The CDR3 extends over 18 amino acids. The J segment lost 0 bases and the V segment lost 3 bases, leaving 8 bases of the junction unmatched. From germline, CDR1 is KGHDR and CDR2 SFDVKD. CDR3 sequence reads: CATSDPRTGVSSNQPQHF. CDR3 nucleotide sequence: TGTGCCACCAGTGATCCTAGGACAGGGGTGAGTAGCAATCAGCCCCAGCATTTT.